The rows below give T cell receptor beta chains drawn from one sample of a study of shared clonotypes between healthy human individuals. Profiled with immunoSEQ multiplex PCR; TCRdb holds only in-frame clones, not every one. The sample comprises around 2,000,000 clones, 90% to 95% of which are singletons, and about 1.8% rests with the top ten. Sequencing was done on a sample of naive CD8+ T cells from PBMCs. The receptor source for this set is a man aged 18-30 years in good health. Some clones in this sample may be carry-over from other donors' samples. CDR3s include the opening cysteine and the closing phenylalanine or tryptophan. The order of the fields is D gene, J gene, V gene, CDR3 protein. A D gene is named only where the DNA matches it firmly.

TRBD1 | TRBJ2-7 | TRBV27 | CASKMTGAYEQYF
. | TRBJ2-1 | TRBV5-1 | CASSLGPGPKIYNEQFF
. | TRBJ2-1 | TRBV7-9 | CASSFRRRDHSYNEQFF
TRBD1 | TRBJ1-4 | TRBV27 | CASSLVGTGEKLFF
. | TRBJ2-2 | TRBV7-2 | CASAWGAYTGELFF
. | TRBJ2-1 | TRBV27 | CASHPSGGQSYNEQFF
. | TRBJ2-7 | TRBV7-7 | CASSRSPGPGSEQYF
. | TRBJ2-7 | TRBV28 | CASSLFGDSSYEQYF
TRBD1 | TRBJ2-2 | TRBV29-1 | CSVRTGYGELFF
. | TRBJ2-1 | TRBV5-1 | CASSQGLRGPYNEQFF
TRBD1 | TRBJ2-7 | TRBV9 | CASSVDEGAAYEQYF
. | TRBJ2-5 | TRBV14 | CASSPRVGVTQYF
. | TRBJ1-1 | TRBV6-5 | CASGGGVHTEAFF
. | TRBJ1-2 | TRBV6-5 | CASSYVRESVWGYTF
. | TRBJ1-1 | TRBV5-1 | CASSGGHTEAFF
TRBD2 | TRBJ2-3 | TRBV10-3 | CASSGTSGKTTDTQYF
TRBD1 | TRBJ1-1 | TRBV18 | CASSRDRDNTEAFF